This is a list of T cell receptor beta chains from one sample in a study of T cells in Graves' hyperthyroidism and ophthalmopathy. TCRdb passed the multiplex PCR reads through MiXCR, listing each CDR3 protein once. The sample holds approximately 620,000 distinct CDR3 sequences, roughly 16% seen once. Material for sequencing was blood. These receptors originate from a woman aged 40 to 50 with Graves' ophthalmopathy. Both conserved end residues are part of each CDR3. Each record gives: V gene, clone size, CDR3 length, J gene, D gene, CDR3 protein, CDR3 DNA. The D gene is left open where the match is weak. A row's size may be missing; if present it is once, few, many or a size class.

V gene: TRBV7-3; clone size: .; CDR3 length: 17; J gene: TRBJ2-3; D gene: TRBD2; CDR3 protein: CASSLTGASGSTDTQYF; CDR3 DNA: TGTGCCAGCAGCTTAACGGGGGCTAGCGGGAGCACAGATACGCAGTATTTT
V gene: TRBV20-1; clone size: .; CDR3 length: 14; J gene: TRBJ1-5; D gene: .; CDR3 protein: CSARASGQPQPQHF; CDR3 DNA: TGCAGTGCTAGAGCGTCAGGACAACCACAGCCCCAGCATTTT
V gene: TRBV18; clone size: few; CDR3 length: 14; J gene: TRBJ1-6; D gene: .; CDR3 protein: CASSPRGVDSPFHF; CDR3 DNA: TGTGCCAGCTCACCCCGGGGAGTCGATTCACCCTTCCACTTT
V gene: TRBV20-1; clone size: many; CDR3 length: 15; J gene: TRBJ1-5; D gene: .; CDR3 protein: CSARPIEPESQPQHF; CDR3 DNA: TGCAGTGCTAGACCAATTGAACCTGAAAGTCAGCCCCAGCATTTT
V gene: TRBV2; clone size: few; CDR3 length: 14; J gene: TRBJ2-1; D gene: .; CDR3 protein: CASTQATSFYEQFF; CDR3 DNA: TGTGCCAGCACCCAAGCGACTAGTTTCTATGAGCAGTTCTTC
V gene: TRBV10-3; clone size: many; CDR3 length: 15; J gene: TRBJ2-5; D gene: .; CDR3 protein: CAISERNTNQETQYF; CDR3 DNA: TGTGCCATCAGTGAGCGGAACACGAACCAAGAGACCCAGTACTTC
V gene: TRBV28; clone size: few; CDR3 length: 16; J gene: TRBJ2-3; D gene: TRBD2; CDR3 protein: CASSSPASGRADTQYF; CDR3 DNA: TGTGCCAGCAGTTCCCCAGCTAGCGGGAGGGCCGATACGCAGTATTTT
V gene: TRBV6-2/TRBV6-3; clone size: .; CDR3 length: 17; J gene: TRBJ1-1; D gene: TRBD1; CDR3 protein: CASTENQGQGRNTEAFF; CDR3 DNA: TGTGCCAGCACAGAAAACCAGGGACAGGGGCGGAACACTGAAGCTTTCTTT
V gene: TRBV5-1; clone size: .; CDR3 length: 15; J gene: TRBJ1-6; D gene: TRBD1; CDR3 protein: CASSFGGRGNSPLHF; CDR3 DNA: TGCGCCAGCAGCTTCGGGGGCAGGGGGAATTCACCCCTCCACTTT
V gene: TRBV7-9; clone size: .; CDR3 length: 12; J gene: TRBJ1-1; D gene: .; CDR3 protein: CASSYEAAEAFF; CDR3 DNA: TGTGCCAGCAGCTATGAAGCAGCAGAAGCTTTCTTT
V gene: TRBV6-1; clone size: many; CDR3 length: 12; J gene: TRBJ2-5; D gene: .; CDR3 protein: CASSELWETQYF; CDR3 DNA: TGTGCCAGCAGTGAACTTTGGGAGACCCAGTACTTC
V gene: TRBV10-3; clone size: .; CDR3 length: 14; J gene: TRBJ1-5; D gene: .; CDR3 protein: CAISEFGANQPQHF; CDR3 DNA: TGTGCCATCAGTGAGTTTGGGGCCAATCAGCCCCAGCATTTT
V gene: TRBV30; clone size: .; CDR3 length: 18; J gene: TRBJ2-3; D gene: TRBD2; CDR3 protein: CAWSGTSGLMTSADTQYF; CDR3 DNA: TGTGCCTGGAGTGGAACTAGCGGCCTGATGACTAGCGCAGATACGCAGTATTTT
V gene: TRBV20-1; clone size: few; CDR3 length: 14; J gene: TRBJ2-7; D gene: .; CDR3 protein: CSAQTQTSYYEQYF; CDR3 DNA: TGCAGTGCCCAAACACAAACCTCCTATTACGAGCAGTACTTC
V gene: TRBV20-1; clone size: .; CDR3 length: 14; J gene: TRBJ2-6; D gene: TRBD1; CDR3 protein: CSASSGGGANVLTF; CDR3 DNA: TGCAGTGCTAGTTCAGGGGGTGGGGCCAACGTCCTGACTTTC
V gene: TRBV3-1; clone size: .; CDR3 length: 16; J gene: TRBJ1-4; D gene: .; CDR3 protein: CASSQWRGEWGEKLFF; CDR3 DNA: TGTGCCAGCAGCCAATGGAGAGGGGAATGGGGTGAAAAACTGTTTTTT
V gene: TRBV19; clone size: .; CDR3 length: 12; J gene: TRBJ2-7; D gene: .; CDR3 protein: CASSSGFDEQYF; CDR3 DNA: TGTGCCAGTAGTAGTGGGTTTGACGAGCAGTACTTC
V gene: TRBV6-1; clone size: few; CDR3 length: 14; J gene: TRBJ1-1; D gene: .; CDR3 protein: CASKAAVFITEAFF; CDR3 DNA: TGTGCCAGCAAGGCGGCGGTTTTTATAACTGAAGCTTTCTTT
V gene: TRBV18; clone size: many; CDR3 length: 16; J gene: TRBJ2-1; D gene: TRBD1; CDR3 protein: CASSPGGQGFFDEQFF; CDR3 DNA: TGTGCCAGCTCCCCGGGGGGACAGGGGTTTTTCGATGAGCAGTTCTTC
V gene: TRBV20-1; clone size: few; CDR3 length: 14; J gene: TRBJ2-1; D gene: TRBD1; CDR3 protein: CSALRTGVVNEQFF; CDR3 DNA: TGCAGTGCTCTACGGACAGGGGTGGTCAATGAGCAGTTCTTC